These 11 T cell receptor beta chains were all obtained from the same sample, sequenced in a study of CD8 T cells in ankylosing spondylitis. Whole-study findings and limits: Seemingly distinctive of ankylosing spondylitis blood was a TCR beta motif formed by eight highly homologous variants.

One entry per CDR3 protein, called by TCRdb with MiXCR from the 5' RACE reads. Of 250,000 to 350,000 distinct CDR3 sequences detected, 7.5% to 9% appear once; the ten largest clones hold more than 12%. The antigens these receptors bind are not known. Sequenced material: blood, either unsorted or a sorted T cell fraction (not recorded which). These receptors were obtained from a male donor with ankylosing spondylitis.

This clonotype was observed many times. V is TRBV18 and J is TRBJ2-7; D unresolved. With 1 base removed from V and 4 bases from J, the gap between germline ends came to 17 bases. Germline V gene data show CDR1 as KGHSH and CDR2 as LQKENI. The CDR3 contains 16 residues. CDR3 nucleotides: TGTGCCAGCTCACCACGGAGTGGAACTGACGTATACGAGCAGTACTTC. It yields the protein CASSPRSGTDVYEQYF.

This clonotype was seen a few times. The CDR3 DNA sequence: TGTGCCAGCAGCTTAGCGGCCGTTTCGTATGGCTACACCTTC. This translates into CASSLAAVSYGYTF. This sequence joins TRBV7-9 and TRBJ1-2; no clear D gene. CDR1 and CDR2 from the germline V gene are SEHNR and FQNEAQ (reference sequence). V gave up 0 bases and J gave up 5 bases, with 10 bases separating them. The CDR3 is 14 amino acids. The entire variable domain, with the rest obtained from reference TRBV7-9 and TRBJ1-2, is as follows: DTGVSQNPRHKITKRGQNVTFRCDPISEHNRLYWYRQTLGQGPEFLTYFQNEAQLEKSRLLSDRFSAERPKGSFSTLEIQRTEQGDSAMYLCASSLAAVSYGYTFGSGTRLTVV.

This clonotype was seen just once. The genes are TRBV5-6 and TRBJ1-2; TRBD1 matches at 7 bases. The germline CDR1 and CDR2 sequences are SGHDT and YYEEEE. The CDR3 spans 18 residues. V was pared by 3 bases and J by 1 base, with 15 bases of the junction left unmatched. The DNA of the CDR3 is TGTGCCAGCAGCTGGGGGGTTACAGGGGCCTCTTTTAACTATGGCTACACCTTC. Translated: CASSWGVTGASFNYGYTF.

This clonotype was detected a few times. This chain connects TRBV6-2 or TRBV6-3 to TRBJ1-5; D not resolved. The CDR3 has 14 amino acids. The V gene lost 4 bases and the J gene lost 1 base, with 8 bases spanning the gap. Germline CDR1 and CDR2: MNHEY and SVGEGT. The CDR3 is CASSLTQSNQPQHF. Written as DNA, the CDR3 is TGTGCCAGCAGTTTGACGCAGAGCAATCAGCCCCAGCATTTT.

This clonotype was observed a handful of times. This chain joins TRBV3-1 and TRBJ1-6, with 9 bases lining up with TRBD1. The CDR3 is 17 residues long. Germline trimming cut 5 bases from V and 5 bases from J; bases unmatched to any gene: 10. The germline CDR1 and CDR2 sequences are LGHDT and YNNKEL (reference sequence). The CDR3 loop reads CASSKILGQGDNSPLHF. The CDR3 bases are TGTGCCAGCAGCAAAATCCTGGGACAGGGAGATAATTCACCCCTCCACTTT.

There are many counts of this clonotype. CDR3 bases: TGTGCCAGCAGCTTAGACAGGGGAACTAATGAAAAACTGTTTTTT. It translates to CASSLDRGTNEKLFF. This chain joins TRBV7-8 and TRBJ1-4, with 7 bases lining up with TRBD1. Trimming took 1 base from V and 1 from J; bases not matched to a gene: 0. CDR1 is SGHVS, CDR2 FQNEAQ, per germline. CDR3 length: 15 residues.

This clonotype has a handful of counts. This chain joins TRBV5-1 and TRBJ2-4, with unresolved D. V lost 2 bases to trimming and J lost 3 bases, with 6 bases between them. The CDR3 is made up of 13 amino acids. The V gene's germline CDR1 is SGHRS and CDR2 YFSETQ. CDR3 amino acids: CASSFPGKNIQYF. The CDR3 coding sequence is TGCGCCAGCAGCTTCCCGGGCAAAAACATTCAGTACTTC.

This clonotype was seen at least ten times. The V and J genes are TRBV21-1 and TRBJ2-1. TRBV21-1 is a pseudogene locus. The CDR3 length is 20 residues. The CDR3 DNA follows: TGTGCCAGCAGCAAAGGGTGTGAGGAGCGCGAGGAGCCCTCCTACAATGAGCAGTTCTTC. It codes for CASSKGCEEREEPSYNEQFF.

This clonotype showed up many times. The chain joins TRBV5-1 to TRBJ2-1; 7 bases are shared with TRBD2. Germline loops: CDR1 SGHRS, CDR2 YFSETQ. There are 16 residues in the CDR3. V lost 1 base, J lost 1 base, and 5 bases stayed unmatched. The CDR3 DNA follows: TGCGCCAGCAGCTTGCAACTAGCGTGGTCCTACAATGAGCAGTTCTTC. This gives the protein CASSLQLAWSYNEQFF.

In its sample, this clonotype was seen a few times. The J gene is TRBJ1-6, the V gene TRBV15, with D uncertain. V was clipped by 0 bases and J by 7 bases, with 13 bases between them. Germline V lookup: CDR1 LNHNV, CDR2 YYDKDF (reference sequence). The CDR3 consists of 16 residues. The CDR3 DNA sequence: TGTGCCACCAGCAGAGATTTGGGCGGGTTAAATTCACCCCTCCACTTT. Encoded protein: CATSRDLGGLNSPLHF.

The J gene is TRBJ2-7, the V gene TRBV5-1, with TRBD1 matching 12 bases. The ends lost 4 bases at V and 7 bases at J; junction bases unmatched: 12. Germline V CDR1 and CDR2: SGHRS, YFSETQ. The CDR3 covers 16 residues. CDR3 residues: CASSLPRDRGPGEQYF. CDR3 bases: TGCGCCAGCAGCCTCCCCCGGGACAGGGGGCCGGGGGAGCAGTACTTC.